A selection of T cell receptor beta chains follows, all from one sample in a study of CD8 T cells in Susac syndrome. TCRdb recomputed calls from the immunoSEQ multiplex PCR reads with MiXCR, one row per CDR3 protein. In the table there are under 200,000 distinct CDR3 sequences, around 94% of which are singletons. Sequencing was done on a sample of CD4+ T cells from PBMCs. These receptors all come from a human donor with Susac syndrome. The CDR3 runs from the conserved cysteine through the conserved F or W. The D gene is left open where the match is weak. Part of the rows lack a size; the others show once, few, many or a class for expanded clones.

cdr3_nt: TGCAGTGCTAGCCCCGAGTCGGAGCAGTTCTTC; cdr3_aa: CSASPESEQFF; j_call: TRBJ2-1; v_call: TRBV20-1; clone_size: NA; d_call: NA
cdr3_nt: TGTGCCAGCAGCGTAGGCCCTTTGCGGGGTACCCATGAGCAGTTCTTC; cdr3_aa: CASSVGPLRGTHEQFF; j_call: TRBJ2-1; v_call: TRBV9; clone_size: NA; d_call: NA
cdr3_nt: TGCGCCAGCAGCTTCTTGGCCGGGCTATCCTACAATGAGCAGTTCTTC; cdr3_aa: CASSFLAGLSYNEQFF; j_call: TRBJ2-1; v_call: TRBV5-1; clone_size: once; d_call: NA
cdr3_nt: TGTGCCAGCAACAGACAGGGGGCGGTTAATGAGCAGTTCTTC; cdr3_aa: CASNRQGAVNEQFF; j_call: TRBJ2-1; v_call: TRBV5-4; clone_size: NA; d_call: TRBD1
cdr3_nt: TGCAGTGCTATAGCTGCGAATGAAAAACTGTTTTTT; cdr3_aa: CSAIAANEKLFF; j_call: TRBJ1-4; v_call: TRBV20-1; clone_size: NA; d_call: NA
cdr3_nt: TGTGCCAGCAGCCAAGCAGTGGCGACCTATGGCTACACCTTC; cdr3_aa: CASSQAVATYGYTF; j_call: TRBJ1-2; v_call: TRBV3-1; clone_size: NA; d_call: NA
cdr3_nt: TGCGCCAGCAGCTTGAACTCGGTTGAGGGCTACAATGAGCAGTTCTTC; cdr3_aa: CASSLNSVEGYNEQFF; j_call: TRBJ2-1; v_call: TRBV5-1; clone_size: NA; d_call: NA
cdr3_nt: TGTGCCAGCAGCCAAAAGCCCTTCGAGCTTAGTAGCAGGCTAGTGACACAAGAGACCCAGTACTTC; cdr3_aa: CASSQKPFELSSRLVTQETQYF; j_call: TRBJ2-5; v_call: TRBV13; clone_size: NA; d_call: NA
cdr3_nt: TGTGCCAGCGTGTACCAAGAGACCCAGTACTTC; cdr3_aa: CASVYQETQYF; j_call: TRBJ2-5; v_call: TRBV2; clone_size: NA; d_call: NA
cdr3_nt: TGTGCCTGGAGTACAGGGGTTGGCTACACCTTC; cdr3_aa: CAWSTGVGYTF; j_call: TRBJ1-2; v_call: TRBV30; clone_size: NA; d_call: TRBD1
cdr3_nt: TGTGCCAGCAGTCCATCCAGGGTCTACGAGCAGTACTTC; cdr3_aa: CASSPSRVYEQYF; j_call: TRBJ2-7; v_call: TRBV2; clone_size: NA; d_call: NA
cdr3_nt: TGCAGCGTTGGGGGGGCGGCGACCCAGTACTTC; cdr3_aa: CSVGGAATQYF; j_call: TRBJ2-5; v_call: TRBV29-1; clone_size: NA; d_call: NA
cdr3_nt: TGTGCCAGCAGTTTATTAAAGGTGCAGAGAGATACGCAGTATTTT; cdr3_aa: CASSLLKVQRDTQYF; j_call: TRBJ2-3; v_call: TRBV12-3/TRBV12-4; clone_size: NA; d_call: NA
cdr3_nt: TGTGCCAGCAGCTCACTCGGCGGCGGCAATCAGCCCCAGCATTTT; cdr3_aa: CASSSLGGGNQPQHF; j_call: TRBJ1-5; v_call: TRBV7-9; clone_size: NA; d_call: NA
cdr3_nt: TGCGCCAGCAGCTCCACGGGGTCTGGGGAGCCCCAGCATTTT; cdr3_aa: CASSSTGSGEPQHF; j_call: TRBJ1-5; v_call: TRBV5-1; clone_size: NA; d_call: NA
cdr3_nt: TGTGCCAGCAGCTCCGATTCCTCGCCTTACTTC; cdr3_aa: CASSSDSSPYF; j_call: TRBJ2-1; v_call: TRBV7-9; clone_size: NA; d_call: NA
cdr3_nt: TGTGCCAGCTCACCACCGGGGACAGACACCTACGAGCAGTACTTC; cdr3_aa: CASSPPGTDTYEQYF; j_call: TRBJ2-7; v_call: TRBV18; clone_size: NA; d_call: TRBD1
cdr3_nt: TGCGCCAGCAGCTTGGCGGACCAAAACCTCAATGAGCAGTTCTTC; cdr3_aa: CASSLADQNLNEQFF; j_call: TRBJ2-1; v_call: TRBV5-1; clone_size: NA; d_call: NA
cdr3_nt: TGCAGTGCTGCGACTAGCGGGGGGATCAATGAGCAGTTCTTC; cdr3_aa: CSAATSGGINEQFF; j_call: TRBJ2-1; v_call: TRBV20-1; clone_size: NA; d_call: TRBD2
cdr3_nt: TGCAGTGCCTGGGACAGGGCTAGTAATTCACCCCTCCACTTT; cdr3_aa: CSAWDRASNSPLHF; j_call: TRBJ1-6; v_call: TRBV20-1; clone_size: NA; d_call: TRBD1
cdr3_nt: TGTGCCAGCAGCGTACTACAGATGAACACTGAAGCTTTCTTT; cdr3_aa: CASSVLQMNTEAFF; j_call: TRBJ1-1; v_call: TRBV5-8; clone_size: NA; d_call: NA
cdr3_nt: TGTGCCAGCAGTGGGGGGAGACGAGGCTACACCTTC; cdr3_aa: CASSGGRRGYTF; j_call: TRBJ1-2; v_call: TRBV25-1; clone_size: NA; d_call: NA
cdr3_nt: TGTGCCATCAGTCTAGCGGGGGACACAGATACGCAGTATTTT; cdr3_aa: CAISLAGDTDTQYF; j_call: TRBJ2-3; v_call: TRBV10-3; clone_size: NA; d_call: TRBD2
cdr3_nt: TGTGCCAGCAGTGAATCCCTGGTTACCTACAATGAGCAGTTCTTC; cdr3_aa: CASSESLVTYNEQFF; j_call: TRBJ2-1; v_call: TRBV2; clone_size: NA; d_call: NA
cdr3_nt: TGTGCCAGCTTCACTGGGGGCACAGATACGCAGTATTTT; cdr3_aa: CASFTGGTDTQYF; j_call: TRBJ2-3; v_call: TRBV18; clone_size: NA; d_call: NA
cdr3_nt: TGTGCCAGCAGCTTAGTAGGGGGCACCTACAATGAGCAGTTCTTC; cdr3_aa: CASSLVGGTYNEQFF; j_call: TRBJ2-1; v_call: TRBV7-8; clone_size: NA; d_call: TRBD1
cdr3_nt: TGTGCCAGCACCAGATCTAGCGGAAACCCCCAAGAGACCCAGTACTTC; cdr3_aa: CASTRSSGNPQETQYF; j_call: TRBJ2-5; v_call: TRBV5-6; clone_size: NA; d_call: TRBD2
cdr3_nt: TGCAGCGTTGGAGCGGGGGCAGGAGATACGCAGTATTTT; cdr3_aa: CSVGAGAGDTQYF; j_call: TRBJ2-3; v_call: TRBV29-1; clone_size: once; d_call: TRBD2
cdr3_nt: TGTGCCTCCAGCCTGTTCGGGCCAAGCACAGATACGCAGTATTTT; cdr3_aa: CASSLFGPSTDTQYF; j_call: TRBJ2-3; v_call: TRBV19; clone_size: NA; d_call: NA
cdr3_nt: TGCAGTGCCCACCAACAGGGAGGGACGGAGTCAGGGGGCTACACCTTC; cdr3_aa: CSAHQQGGTESGGYTF; j_call: TRBJ1-2; v_call: TRBV20-1; clone_size: NA; d_call: NA
cdr3_nt: TGTGCCAGCAGCTTACGGTCCGGTTTGGAAGAGACCCAGTACTTC; cdr3_aa: CASSLRSGLEETQYF; j_call: TRBJ2-5; v_call: TRBV11-1; clone_size: NA; d_call: NA
cdr3_nt: TGTGCCAGCAGCTTGTCCACGCAAGCTTTCTTT; cdr3_aa: CASSLSTQAFF; j_call: TRBJ1-1; v_call: TRBV5-5; clone_size: NA; d_call: NA
cdr3_nt: TGTGCCAGCAGCCCTAGTAGGTACGAGCAGTACTTC; cdr3_aa: CASSPSRYEQYF; j_call: TRBJ2-7; v_call: TRBV16; clone_size: NA; d_call: NA
cdr3_nt: TGCGCCAGCAGCCCAGCACCTATAAGCACAGATACGCAGTATTTT; cdr3_aa: CASSPAPISTDTQYF; j_call: TRBJ2-3; v_call: TRBV4-3; clone_size: once; d_call: NA
cdr3_nt: TGTGCCAGCAGCCCATCCGGGACCCACGAGGAGGCTTTCTTT; cdr3_aa: CASSPSGTHEEAFF; j_call: TRBJ1-1; v_call: TRBV7-9; clone_size: NA; d_call: NA
cdr3_nt: TGTGCCAGCAGTTTTATGGACAGGGGTCATCAGCCCCAGCATTTT; cdr3_aa: CASSFMDRGHQPQHF; j_call: TRBJ1-5; v_call: TRBV21-1; clone_size: NA; d_call: NA
cdr3_nt: TGTGCCAGCAGCCCCGTGAGGGGGAACACTGAAGCTTTCTTT; cdr3_aa: CASSPVRGNTEAFF; j_call: TRBJ1-1; v_call: TRBV11-2; clone_size: NA; d_call: NA